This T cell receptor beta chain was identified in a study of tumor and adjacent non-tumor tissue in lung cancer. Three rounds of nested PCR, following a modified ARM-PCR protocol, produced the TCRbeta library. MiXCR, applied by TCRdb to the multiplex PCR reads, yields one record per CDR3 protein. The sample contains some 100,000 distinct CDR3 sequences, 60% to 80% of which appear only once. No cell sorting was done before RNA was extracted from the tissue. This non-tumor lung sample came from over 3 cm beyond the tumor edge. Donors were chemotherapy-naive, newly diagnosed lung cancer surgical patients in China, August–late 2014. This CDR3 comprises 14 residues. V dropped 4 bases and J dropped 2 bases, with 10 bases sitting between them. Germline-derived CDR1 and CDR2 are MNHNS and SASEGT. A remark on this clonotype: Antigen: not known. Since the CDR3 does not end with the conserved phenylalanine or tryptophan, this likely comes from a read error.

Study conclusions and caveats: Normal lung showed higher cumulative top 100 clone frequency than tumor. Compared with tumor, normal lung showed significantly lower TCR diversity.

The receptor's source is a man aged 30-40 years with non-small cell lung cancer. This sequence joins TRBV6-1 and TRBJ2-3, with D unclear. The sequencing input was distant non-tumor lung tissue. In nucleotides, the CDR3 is TGTGCCAGCAGTGGGGATAGGGACACAGATACGCAGTATATT. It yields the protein CASSGDRDTDTQYI.